This T cell receptor (beta chain) stems from a study of T-cell memory formation after mild COVID-19. TCRdb re-analysed the 5' RACE reads in MiXCR, keeping a single row per CDR3 protein. The sample has 350,000 to 450,000 distinct CDR3 sequences, 25% to 30% seen once. The CDR3 is made up of 15 amino acids. The V and J ends lost 4 bases and 1 base respectively, with 13 bases between them. The sample comprised PBMCs or a T cell subset sorted from them (not recorded which). The chain couples TRBV23-1 to TRBJ2-5, with unresolved D. TRBV23-1 is recorded as an ORF, its role being uncertain. The TCR sequence derives from an adult woman who had mild COVID-19 (a few samples of this study predate the infection). Cell type and time point are not known. CDR3 sequence: CASSLRFDTQETQYF. The CDR3 bases are TGCGCCAGCAGTCTAAGGTTCGACACCCAAGAGACCCAGTACTTC.